This T cell receptor (beta chain) emerged from a study of T-cell reconstitution after alpha-beta-depleted transplantation in children. V was clipped by 5 bases and J by 4 bases; unmatched bases: 6. Germline values: CDR1 SEHNR, CDR2 FQNEAQ (reference sequence). CDR3 length equals 15 residues. Preparation of the TCRbeta library involved a method that used unique molecular identifiers. TCRdb reprocessed the PCR reads with MiXCR, giving one entry per CDR3 protein. The repertoire holds around 600,000 distinct CDR3 sequences, with under 30% as singletons. This receptor was taken from a boy in the first two years of life who had a stem cell transplant for acute myeloid leukemia, so the T cells may come from the graft donor. This chain links TRBV7-9 with TRBJ1-5; 9 bases align to TRBD1. Source: PBMCs, mostly from graft donor cells, taken 360 days after TCRalphabeta/CD19-depleted stem cell transplant. The CDR3 here is CASSQTGGLNQPQHF. The CDR3 nucleotides are TGTGCCAGCAGCCAGACAGGGGGGCTTAATCAGCCCCAGCATTTT.